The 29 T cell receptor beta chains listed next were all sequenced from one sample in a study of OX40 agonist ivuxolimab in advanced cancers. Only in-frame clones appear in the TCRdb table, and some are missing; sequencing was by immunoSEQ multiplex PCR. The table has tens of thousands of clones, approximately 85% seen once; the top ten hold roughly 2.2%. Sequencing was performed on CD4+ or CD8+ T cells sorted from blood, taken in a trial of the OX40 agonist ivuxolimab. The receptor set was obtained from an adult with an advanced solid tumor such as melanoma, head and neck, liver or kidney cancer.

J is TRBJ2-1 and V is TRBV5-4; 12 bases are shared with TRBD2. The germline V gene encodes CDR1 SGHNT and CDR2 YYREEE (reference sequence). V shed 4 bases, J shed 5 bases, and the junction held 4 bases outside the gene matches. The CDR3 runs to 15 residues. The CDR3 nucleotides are TGTGCCAGCAGCCTGGGACTAGCGGGTAACAATGAGCAGTTCTTC. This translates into CASSLGLAGNNEQFF.

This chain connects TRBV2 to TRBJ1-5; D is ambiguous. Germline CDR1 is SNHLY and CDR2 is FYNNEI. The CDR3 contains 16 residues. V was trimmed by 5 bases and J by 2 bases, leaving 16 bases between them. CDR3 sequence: CASSPQPLRGNQPQHF. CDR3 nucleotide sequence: TGTGCCAGCAGTCCCCAACCCCTTCGGGGCAATCAGCCCCAGCATTTT.

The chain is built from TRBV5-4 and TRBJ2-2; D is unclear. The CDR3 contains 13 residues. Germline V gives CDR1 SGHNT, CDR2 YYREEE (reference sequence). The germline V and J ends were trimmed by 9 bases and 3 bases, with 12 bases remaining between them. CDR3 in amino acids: CATSRGDTGELFF. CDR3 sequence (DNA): TGTGCCACCTCGCGTGGTGACACCGGGGAGCTGTTTTTT.

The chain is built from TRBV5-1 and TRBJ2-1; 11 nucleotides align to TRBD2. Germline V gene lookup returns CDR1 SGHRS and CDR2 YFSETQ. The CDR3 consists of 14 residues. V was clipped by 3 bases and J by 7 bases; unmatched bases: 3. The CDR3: CASSSTSGANEQFF. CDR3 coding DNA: TGCGCCAGCAGCTCGACTAGCGGGGCGAATGAGCAGTTCTTC.

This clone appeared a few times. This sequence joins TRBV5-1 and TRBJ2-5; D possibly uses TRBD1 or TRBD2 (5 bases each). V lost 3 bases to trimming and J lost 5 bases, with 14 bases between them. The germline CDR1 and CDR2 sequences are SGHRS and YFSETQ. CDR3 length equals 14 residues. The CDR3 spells CASSSRGVRETQYF. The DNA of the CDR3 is TGCGCCAGCAGCTCGAGGGGAGTTCGTGAGACCCAGTACTTC.

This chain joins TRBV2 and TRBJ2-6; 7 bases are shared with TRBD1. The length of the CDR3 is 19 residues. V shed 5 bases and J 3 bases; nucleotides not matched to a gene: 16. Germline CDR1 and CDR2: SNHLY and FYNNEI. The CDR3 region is CASSSSGGTVSGGANVLTF. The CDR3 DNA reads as TGTGCCAGCAGTTCTTCAGGGGGAACTGTTTCGGGTGGGGCCAACGTCCTGACTTTC. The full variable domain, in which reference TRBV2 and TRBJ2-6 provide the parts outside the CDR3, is EPEVTQTPSHQVTQMGQEVILRCVPISNHLYFYWYRQILGQKVEFLVSFYNNEISEKSEIFDDQFSVERPDGSNFTLKIRSTKLEDSAMYFCASSSSGGTVSGGANVLTFGAGSRLTVL.

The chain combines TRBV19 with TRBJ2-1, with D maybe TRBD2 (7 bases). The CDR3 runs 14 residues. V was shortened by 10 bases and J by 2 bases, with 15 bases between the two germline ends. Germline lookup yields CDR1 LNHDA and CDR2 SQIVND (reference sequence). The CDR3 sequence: CATSGRGPYNEQFF. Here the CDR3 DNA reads TGTGCCACCTCCGGGCGGGGGCCCTACAATGAGCAGTTCTTC.

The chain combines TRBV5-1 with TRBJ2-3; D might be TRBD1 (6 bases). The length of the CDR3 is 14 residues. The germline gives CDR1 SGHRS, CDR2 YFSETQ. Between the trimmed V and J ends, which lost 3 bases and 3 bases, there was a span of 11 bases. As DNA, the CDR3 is TGCGCCAGCAGCTATAACAGGGATACAGATACGCAGTATTTT. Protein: CASSYNRDTDTQYF.

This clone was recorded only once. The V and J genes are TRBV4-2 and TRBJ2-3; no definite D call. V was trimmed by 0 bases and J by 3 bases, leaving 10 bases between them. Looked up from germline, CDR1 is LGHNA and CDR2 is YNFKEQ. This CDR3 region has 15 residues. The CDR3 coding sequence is TGTGCCAGCAGCCAAGAAACGCCCGGAACAGATACGCAGTATTTT. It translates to CASSQETPGTDTQYF.

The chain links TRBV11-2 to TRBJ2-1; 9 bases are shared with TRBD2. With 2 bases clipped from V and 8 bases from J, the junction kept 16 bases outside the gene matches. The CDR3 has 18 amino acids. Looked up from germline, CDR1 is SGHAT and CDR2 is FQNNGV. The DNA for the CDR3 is TGTGCCAGCAGCTTACGGGGAGTCAGTAGCGGGGGCCCCGATGAGCAGTTCTTC. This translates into CASSLRGVSSGGPDEQFF. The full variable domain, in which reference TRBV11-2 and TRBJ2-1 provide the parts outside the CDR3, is EAGVAQSPRYKIIEKRQSVAFWCNPISGHATLYWYQQILGQGPKLLIQFQNNGVVDDSQLPKDRFSAERLKGVDSTLKIQPAKLEDSAVYLCASSLRGVSSGGPDEQFFGPGTRLTVL.

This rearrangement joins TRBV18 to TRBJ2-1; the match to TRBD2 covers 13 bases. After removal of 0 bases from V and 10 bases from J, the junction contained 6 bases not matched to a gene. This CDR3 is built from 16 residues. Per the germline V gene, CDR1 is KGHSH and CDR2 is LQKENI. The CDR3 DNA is TGTGCCAGCTCACCACCCGGGACTAGCGGGGCTCGGGAGCAGTTCTTC. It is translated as CASSPPGTSGAREQFF.

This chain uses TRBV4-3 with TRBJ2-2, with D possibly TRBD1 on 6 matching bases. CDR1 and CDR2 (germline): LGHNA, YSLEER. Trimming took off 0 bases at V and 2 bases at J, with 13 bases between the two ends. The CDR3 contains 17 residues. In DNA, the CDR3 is TGCGCCAGCAGCCAAGATTTCGGGACACCCAACACCGGGGAGCTGTTTTTT. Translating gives CASSQDFGTPNTGELFF.

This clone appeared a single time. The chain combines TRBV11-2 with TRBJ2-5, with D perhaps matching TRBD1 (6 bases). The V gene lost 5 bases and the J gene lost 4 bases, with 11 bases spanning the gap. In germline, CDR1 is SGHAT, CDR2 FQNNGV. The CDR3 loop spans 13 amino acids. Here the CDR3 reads CASSQGQRETQYF. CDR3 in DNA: TGTGCCAGCAGCCAGGGACAAAGAGAGACCCAGTACTTC. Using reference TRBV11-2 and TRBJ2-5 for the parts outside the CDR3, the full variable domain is EAGVAQSPRYKIIEKRQSVAFWCNPISGHATLYWYQQILGQGPKLLIQFQNNGVVDDSQLPKDRFSAERLKGVDSTLKIQPAKLEDSAVYLCASSQGQRETQYFGPGTRLLVL.

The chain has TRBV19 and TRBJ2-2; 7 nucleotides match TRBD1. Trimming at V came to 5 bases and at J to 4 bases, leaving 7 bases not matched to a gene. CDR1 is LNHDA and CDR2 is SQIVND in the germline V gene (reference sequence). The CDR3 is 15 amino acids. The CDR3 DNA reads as TGTGCCAGTAGTTTACAGGGGATTGTCACCGGGGAGCTGTTTTTT. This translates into CASSLQGIVTGELFF.

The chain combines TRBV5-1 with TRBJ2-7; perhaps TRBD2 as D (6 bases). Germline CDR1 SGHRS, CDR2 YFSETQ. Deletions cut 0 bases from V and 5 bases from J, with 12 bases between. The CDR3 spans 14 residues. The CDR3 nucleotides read TGCGCCAGCAGCTTGGGGGGGACTCCTAACGAGCAGTACTTC. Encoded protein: CASSLGGTPNEQYF.

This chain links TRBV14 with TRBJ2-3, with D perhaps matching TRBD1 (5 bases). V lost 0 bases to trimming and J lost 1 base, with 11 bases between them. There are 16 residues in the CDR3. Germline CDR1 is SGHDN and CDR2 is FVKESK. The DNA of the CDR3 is TGTGCCAGCAGCCAAGATAGACAGACACGCACAGATACGCAGTATTTT. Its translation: CASSQDRQTRTDTQYF.

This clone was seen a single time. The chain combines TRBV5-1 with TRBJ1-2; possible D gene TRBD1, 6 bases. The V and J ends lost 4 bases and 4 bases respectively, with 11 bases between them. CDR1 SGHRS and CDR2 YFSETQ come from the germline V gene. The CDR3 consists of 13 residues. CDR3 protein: CASSPGHSYGYTF. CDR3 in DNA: TGCGCCAGCAGCCCGGGACACTCCTATGGCTACACCTTC.

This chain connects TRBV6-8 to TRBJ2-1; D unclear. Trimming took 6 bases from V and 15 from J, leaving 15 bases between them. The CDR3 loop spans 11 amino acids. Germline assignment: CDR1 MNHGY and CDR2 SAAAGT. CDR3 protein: CASSQTGWRFF. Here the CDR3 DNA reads TGTGCCAGCAGCCAGACCGGCTGGAGGTTCTTC.

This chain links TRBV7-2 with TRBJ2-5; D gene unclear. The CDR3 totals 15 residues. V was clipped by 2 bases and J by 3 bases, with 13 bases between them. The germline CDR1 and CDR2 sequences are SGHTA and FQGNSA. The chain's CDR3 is CASSLMRQSKETQYF. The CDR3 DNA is TGTGCCAGCAGCTTAATGCGTCAGTCCAAAGAGACCCAGTACTTC. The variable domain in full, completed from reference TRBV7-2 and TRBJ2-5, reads GAGVSQSPSNKVTEKGKDVELRCDPISGHTALYWYRQSLGQGLEFLIYFQGNSAPDKSGLPSDRFSAERTGGSVSTLTIQRTQQEDSAVYLCASSLMRQSKETQYFGPGTRLLVL.

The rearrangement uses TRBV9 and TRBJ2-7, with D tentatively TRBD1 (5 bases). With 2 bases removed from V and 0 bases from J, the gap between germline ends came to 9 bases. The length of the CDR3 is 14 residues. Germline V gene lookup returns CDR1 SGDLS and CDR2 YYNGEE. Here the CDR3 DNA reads TGTGCCAGCAGCGTGACAGCTAGCTCCTACGAGCAGTACTTC. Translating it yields CASSVTASSYEQYF.

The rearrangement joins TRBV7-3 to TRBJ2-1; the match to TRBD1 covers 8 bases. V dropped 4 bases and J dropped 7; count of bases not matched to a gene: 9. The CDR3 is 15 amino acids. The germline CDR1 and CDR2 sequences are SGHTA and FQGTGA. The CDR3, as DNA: TGTGCCAGCAGCTCCCAGGGGGCATCAGGGAATGAGCAGTTCTTC. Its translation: CASSSQGASGNEQFF.

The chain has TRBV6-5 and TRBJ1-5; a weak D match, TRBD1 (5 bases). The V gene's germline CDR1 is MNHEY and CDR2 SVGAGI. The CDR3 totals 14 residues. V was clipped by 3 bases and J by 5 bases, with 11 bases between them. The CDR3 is CASSYPGTYQPQHF. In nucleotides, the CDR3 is TGTGCCAGCAGTTATCCCGGGACTTATCAGCCCCAGCATTTT.

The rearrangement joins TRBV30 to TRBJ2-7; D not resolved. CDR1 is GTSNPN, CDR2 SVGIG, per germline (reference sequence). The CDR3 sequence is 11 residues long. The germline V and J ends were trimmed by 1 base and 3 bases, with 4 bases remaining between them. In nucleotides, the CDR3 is TGTGCCTGGAGTGGGTACTACGAGCAGTACTTC. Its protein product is CAWSGYYEQYF. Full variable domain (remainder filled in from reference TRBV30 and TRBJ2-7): SQTIHQWPATLVQPVGSPLSLECTVEGTSNPNLYWYRQAAGRGLQLLFYSVGIGQISSEVPQNLSASRPQDRQFILSSKKLLLSDSGFYLCAWSGYYEQYFGPGTRLTVT.

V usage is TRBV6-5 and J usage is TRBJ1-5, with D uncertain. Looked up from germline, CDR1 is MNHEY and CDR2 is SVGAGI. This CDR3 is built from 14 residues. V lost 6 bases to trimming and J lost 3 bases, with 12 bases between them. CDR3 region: CASSPGPVNQPQHF. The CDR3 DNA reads TGTGCCAGCAGCCCCGGGCCGGTCAATCAGCCCCAGCATTTT.

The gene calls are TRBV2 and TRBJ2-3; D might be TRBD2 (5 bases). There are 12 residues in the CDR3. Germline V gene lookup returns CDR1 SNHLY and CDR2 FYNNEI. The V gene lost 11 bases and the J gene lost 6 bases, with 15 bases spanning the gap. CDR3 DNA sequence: TGTGCCGTGGGGTCTACGGGGGATACGCAGTATTTT. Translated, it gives CAVGSTGDTQYF. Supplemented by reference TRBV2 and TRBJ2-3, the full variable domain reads EPEVTQTPSHQVTQMGQEVILRCVPISNHLYFYWYRQILGQKVEFLVSFYNNEISEKSEIFDDQFSVERPDGSNFTLKIRSTKLEDSAMYFCAVGSTGDTQYFGPGTRLTVL.

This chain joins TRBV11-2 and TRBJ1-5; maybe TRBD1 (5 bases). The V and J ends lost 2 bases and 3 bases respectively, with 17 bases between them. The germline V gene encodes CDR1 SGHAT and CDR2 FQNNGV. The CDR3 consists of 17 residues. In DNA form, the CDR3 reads TGTGCCAGCAGCTTATACCCGGCGGGGGGTTCCAATCAGCCCCAGCATTTT. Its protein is CASSLYPAGGSNQPQHF.

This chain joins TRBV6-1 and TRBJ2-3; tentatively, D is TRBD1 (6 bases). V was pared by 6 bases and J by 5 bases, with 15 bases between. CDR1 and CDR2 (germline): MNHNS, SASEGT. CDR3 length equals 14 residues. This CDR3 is CASRAWTVGDTQYF. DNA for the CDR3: TGTGCCAGCAGGGCGTGGACAGTCGGAGATACGCAGTATTTT.

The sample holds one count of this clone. The CDR3 nucleotides read TGTGCCAGCTCCGGGAGAGGAAACACCATATATTTT. It translates to CASSGRGNTIYF. The J gene is TRBJ1-3, the V gene TRBV18; D call uncertain. Trimming pared 6 bases from V and 4 bases from J, leaving 7 bases between. The CDR3 extends over 12 amino acids. The germline CDR1 and CDR2 sequences are KGHSH and LQKENI. The full variable domain, completed using reference TRBV18 and TRBJ1-3, is NAGVMQNPRHLVRRRGQEARLRCSPMKGHSHVYWYRQLPEEGLKFMVYLQKENIIDESGMPKERFSAEFPKEGPSILRIQQVVRGDSAAYFCASSGRGNTIYFGEGSWLTVV.

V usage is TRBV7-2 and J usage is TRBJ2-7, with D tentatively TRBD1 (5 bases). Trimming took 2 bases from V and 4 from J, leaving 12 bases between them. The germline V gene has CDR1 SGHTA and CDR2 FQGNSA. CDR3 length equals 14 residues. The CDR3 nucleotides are TGTGCCAGCAGCTTACCCTACAGGAGATACGAGCAGTACTTC. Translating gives CASSLPYRRYEQYF.